This note documents a single T cell receptor (beta chain) sequence. Antigen specificity is unknown. The table came from immunoSEQ multiplex PCR; TCRdb's copy has only in-frame clones and leaves some out. Of fewer than 11,000 clones in the sample, about three quarters are singletons; the top ten hold roughly 13%. Samples were taken several times over chemoradiotherapy. This sample was included in a study of chemoradiotherapy in HPV16-positive cancers. Study information: A couple of HPV16-positive patients' cells yielded candidate HPV-specific clones and common motifs. General study findings and limits: For HPV16-positive patients, expanding HPV-responsive T cells associated with longer recurrence-free survival.

CDR3 length: 14 amino acids. CDR1 SNHLY and CDR2 FYNNEI come from the germline V gene. Losses at the gene ends were 4 bases for V and 1 base for J; bases not matched to a gene: 0. Sequenced here: tumor tissue, sampled from a patient who underwent chemoradiotherapy. The TCR sequence derives from a human donor with HPV-associated anogenital cancer. V gene TRBV2 combines with J gene TRBJ1-5; 8 bases are a match to TRBD1. CDR3 in amino acids: CASSGTGSNQPQHF. For the CDR3, the DNA is TGTGCCAGCAGTGGGACAGGGAGCAATCAGCCCCAGCATTTT.